This T cell receptor (beta chain) was profiled in a study of T-cell reconstitution after alpha-beta-depleted transplantation in children. Preparation of the TCRbeta library used unique molecular identifiers. One entry per CDR3 protein, called by TCRdb with MiXCR from the PCR reads. Of about 580,000 distinct CDR3 sequences listed, around 23% were seen once; the top ten hold 13% to 15%. This CDR3 region has 10 residues. V gave up 8 bases and J gave up 12 bases, with 13 bases separating them. The sequencing here drew on PBMCs, mostly from graft donor cells, taken 360 days after TCRalphabeta/CD19-depleted stem cell transplant. The rearrangement uses TRBV12-3 or TRBV12-4 and TRBJ1-1; no firm D call. The TCR sequence derives from a boy under three years old who had a stem cell transplant for acute myeloid leukemia, so the T cells may come from the graft donor. The CDR3 DNA reads TGTGCCAGCGGTCGAGAAAAATCTTTCTTT. This codes for CASGREKSFF.